This T cell receptor beta chain came from a study of cytomegalovirus exposure and HLA in healthy donors. This clone appeared once. Its antigen is as yet unknown. Trimming shortened V by 5 bases and J by 0 bases, and 11 bases separated the two germline ends. The CDR3 contains 15 residues. CDR1 SSHAT and CDR2 FNYEAQ come from the germline V gene (reference sequence). PCR employed 60 Vbeta and 13 Jbeta primers. The assay was immunoSEQ multiplex PCR, and TCRdb's table has in-frame clones only and misses some. The profile shows more than 90,000 clones, around three quarters of them singletons. Study results and caveats: Testing in vitro showed a few CMV-associated chains specific for CMV antigens.

The sequenced sample was PBMCs. The TCR comes from a man younger than 40 in good health and CMV-seronegative. J is TRBJ2-1 and V is TRBV7-7; D is ambiguous. In nucleotides, the CDR3 is TGTGCCAGCAGCCCGACACCGAGCTCCTACAATGAGCAGTTCTTC. Protein: CASSPTPSSYNEQFF.